This T cell receptor (beta chain) came from a study of CD8+ T cells in alopecia areata. Notes on the study in general: It was lesional scalp, especially alopecia totalis/universalis, that showed higher clonality than normal scalp. When scalp samples are sequenced, resident alphabeta T cells of normal skin are also captured. Shared TCR sequences were less clear between patients than in mice, possibly partly from HLA diversity.

Following extraction, RNA underwent reverse transcription to cDNA, which served as the sequencing template. Sequenced by immunoSEQ multiplex PCR; TCRdb stores in-frame clones only, minus some. Among about 99,000 clones listed, approximately 60% were seen once. Using a FACSAria, the CD4+ and CD8+ T cells were sorted from the PBMCs. The CDR3 totals 14 residues. Germline CDR1 is SQVTM and CDR2 is ANQGSEA. Unmatched junction bases numbered 8, after V lost 4 bases and J lost 5 bases. With respect to this clone: Its antigen is not identified.

V gene TRBV29-1 combines with J gene TRBJ1-1, with 9 bases fitting TRBD1. This receptor was identified in a human donor in good health. Specimen: CD4+ T cells sorted from blood. The CDR3 sequence is CSVVHRGRRTEAFF. CDR3 nucleotides: TGCAGCGTTGTGCACAGGGGGCGTCGAACTGAAGCTTTCTTT. The whole variable domain, filled in from reference TRBV29-1 and TRBJ1-1, reads SAVISQKPSRDICQRGTSLTIQCQVDSQVTMMFWYRQQPGQSLTLIATANQGSEATYESGFVIDKFPISRPNLTFSTLTVSNMSPEDSSIYLCSVVHRGRRTEAFFGQGTRLTVV.